This T cell receptor (beta chain) was observed in a study of tissue T cells after allogeneic stem cell transplantation. Time point: mouse harvest day 14 after allogeneic transplant. Each mouse received 10^7 T-cell-depleted marrow cells plus 10^6 splenic CD5+ T cells by tail vein. This clone is judged large (0.1 to 1%). What it binds is unknown. Here the gene names and germline are mouse. Read data end 1 residue before the CDR3 end; the end is taken from the germline J gene. The CDR3 consists of 14 residues. Trimming shortened V by 4 bases and J by 0 bases, and 6 bases separated the two germline ends. The germline V gene encodes CDR1 KGHPV and CDR2 FQNQEV (reference sequence). The table came from immunoSEQ multiplex PCR; TCRdb's copy has only in-frame clones and leaves some out. Of about 3,200 clones in the sample, around two fifths were seen once. Whole-study findings and limits: Only a limited share of tissue TCRs appeared in blood or spleen. Some tissue clones might be persisting host cells; their alloreactivity or antigen specificity was not determined.

The sequence came from a female BALB/c mouse given C57BL/6 T cells with graft-versus-host disease after an allogeneic hematopoietic cell transplant. J is TRBJ2-2 and V is TRBV26, with D perhaps TRBD1 (5 bases). What was sequenced was gut tissue. The CDR3 loop is CASSPTANTGQLYF. CDR3 DNA, as far as it was read: TGTGCCAGCAGTCCGACAGCAAACACCGGGCAGCTCTAC.